This TCR beta chain is from a study of blood T cell repertoires in COVID-19. Trimming left V 6 bases short and J 4 bases short, with 12 bases between. CDR3 size: 13 residues. In germline, CDR1 is LNHDA, CDR2 SQIVND (reference sequence). Enrolment of Seattle patients took place during active infection, and they were followed longitudinally. Original processing methods: Reference gene primer amplification gave estimated nucleated cell counts. Profiled with immunoSEQ multiplex PCR; TCRdb holds only in-frame clones, not every one. D and trimming come from the DNA, and the V and J calls and clone size come from that table. The top ten hold less than 2% of the sample, which has fewer than 400,000 clones, roughly 91% seen once.

The rearrangement uses TRBV19 and TRBJ1-2; a weak D match, TRBD1 (5 bases). The TCR comes from a woman under 40 with COVID-19, enrolled during active disease. The sequenced sample was peripheral blood. The DNA for the CDR3 is TGTGCCAGTAGATCTGGGGGGATCTATGGCTACACCTTC. This sequence encodes CASRSGGIYGYTF.